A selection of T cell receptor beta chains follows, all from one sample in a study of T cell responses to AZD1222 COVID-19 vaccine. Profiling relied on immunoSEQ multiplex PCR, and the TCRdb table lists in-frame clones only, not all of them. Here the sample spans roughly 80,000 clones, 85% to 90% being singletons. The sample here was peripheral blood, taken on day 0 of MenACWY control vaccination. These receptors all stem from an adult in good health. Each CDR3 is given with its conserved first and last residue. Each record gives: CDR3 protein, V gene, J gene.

cdr3_aa: CASSLGLAWASAYEQFF
v_call: TRBV5-4
j_call: TRBJ2-1

cdr3_aa: CASSERAGQGHGYTF
v_call: TRBV19
j_call: TRBJ1-2

cdr3_aa: CASSWAGTDGYTF
v_call: TRBV5-6
j_call: TRBJ1-2

cdr3_aa: CAISGGNFYEQYF
v_call: TRBV10-3
j_call: TRBJ2-7

cdr3_aa: CASSDRTKQSEAFF
v_call: TRBV25-1
j_call: TRBJ1-1

cdr3_aa: CAIKPSGYEQYF
v_call: TRBV10-3
j_call: TRBJ2-7

cdr3_aa: CASSISRNTGELFF
v_call: TRBV19
j_call: TRBJ2-2

cdr3_aa: CASTIGWGRDINTEAFF
v_call: TRBV5-1
j_call: TRBJ1-1

cdr3_aa: CATEGGPGNTIYF
v_call: TRBV7-9
j_call: TRBJ1-3

cdr3_aa: CASSIGPKGGNEQFF
v_call: TRBV19
j_call: TRBJ2-1

cdr3_aa: CASSLRLRGSNTEAFF
v_call: TRBV5-1
j_call: TRBJ1-1

cdr3_aa: CASLDSLNEKLFF
v_call: TRBV4-2
j_call: TRBJ1-4

cdr3_aa: CASSSQGLLEKQYF
v_call: TRBV27
j_call: TRBJ2-7

cdr3_aa: CASSYSGGDTEAFF
v_call: TRBV6-6
j_call: TRBJ1-1

cdr3_aa: CASKDRNYGYTF
v_call: TRBV6-5
j_call: TRBJ1-2

cdr3_aa: CASRRAVNEKLFF
v_call: TRBV28
j_call: TRBJ1-4

cdr3_aa: CATSDPKRELFF
v_call: TRBV24-1
j_call: TRBJ2-2

cdr3_aa: CASSSRDNPSYEQYF
v_call: TRBV7-2
j_call: TRBJ2-7

cdr3_aa: CASSERGGAGALVKRGELFF
v_call: TRBV10-2
j_call: TRBJ2-2

cdr3_aa: CASSFSTDQPQHF
v_call: TRBV7-9
j_call: TRBJ1-5

cdr3_aa: CASSLTLNTEAFF
v_call: TRBV11-2
j_call: TRBJ1-1

cdr3_aa: CASSLGQGGQETQYF
v_call: TRBV5-8
j_call: TRBJ2-5

cdr3_aa: CAWSATQVPEKLFF
v_call: TRBV30
j_call: TRBJ1-4

cdr3_aa: CTGGTSGSRASYNEQFF
v_call: TRBV7-9
j_call: TRBJ2-1

cdr3_aa: CASSLSTEGNTEAFF
v_call: TRBV27
j_call: TRBJ1-1

cdr3_aa: CASSYDRTNTEAFF
v_call: TRBV6-5
j_call: TRBJ1-1

cdr3_aa: CASSSSYEQYF
v_call: TRBV27
j_call: TRBJ2-7

cdr3_aa: CASGSGGLRNTGELFF
v_call: TRBV9
j_call: TRBJ2-2

cdr3_aa: CASSDFQGINEQYF
v_call: TRBV10-2
j_call: TRBJ2-7

cdr3_aa: CASSTGGLNYGYTF
v_call: TRBV28
j_call: TRBJ1-2

cdr3_aa: CASSEQREQYF
v_call: TRBV2
j_call: TRBJ2-7

cdr3_aa: CASSGTGFTEAFF
v_call: TRBV12-3/TRBV12-4
j_call: TRBJ1-1

cdr3_aa: CAISPGEGIADTQYF
v_call: TRBV10-3
j_call: TRBJ2-3

cdr3_aa: CASSLTAQGTEAFF
v_call: TRBV7-3
j_call: TRBJ1-1

cdr3_aa: CASSPWSSLTSPLHF
v_call: TRBV7-8
j_call: TRBJ1-6

cdr3_aa: CASGLVLGGRAAGELFF
v_call: TRBV12-5
j_call: TRBJ2-2

cdr3_aa: CASSQEQGSSPLHF
v_call: TRBV4-3
j_call: TRBJ1-6

cdr3_aa: CASSSLAGTSTDTQYF
v_call: TRBV11-1
j_call: TRBJ2-3

cdr3_aa: CAISELSGTSLYEQYF
v_call: TRBV10-3
j_call: TRBJ2-7

cdr3_aa: CASSLATTFLGEYNEQFF
v_call: TRBV7-2
j_call: TRBJ2-1

cdr3_aa: CASSTGLYNSYNEQFF
v_call: TRBV27
j_call: TRBJ2-1